This TCR beta chain comes out of a study of regulatory T cells in long-lasting Graves disease. The study, taken as a whole, reports: Persistent Graves' patients showed less TCR diversity than newly diagnosed ones.

The time point was: newly diagnosed GD, antithyroid drugs for less than 3 months. TCR sequences were obtained from RNA taken from PBMCs. This CDR3 has 13 residues. CDR1 is DFQATT and CDR2 is SNEGSKA in the germline V gene (reference sequence). In this sample, this clonotype turned up many times. Its antigen is unknown. Building the TCR beta libraries relied on iRepertoire HTBI primers, and CDR3 regions underwent Arm-PCR. Using its own MiXCR run on the multiplex PCR reads, TCRdb lists one record per CDR3 protein. Of 350,000 to 400,000 distinct CDR3 sequences detected, about 16% appear once; the ten largest clones hold 20% to 25%. These same records also appear under a second study, on T cells in Graves' hyperthyroidism and ophthalmopathy.

Material: peripheral blood mononuclear cells (PBMCs), obtained at new diagnosis, from a patient treated with antithyroid drugs. This sequence joins TRBV20-1 and TRBJ1-2; no clear D gene. The source is a woman between 18 and 29 years old with Graves disease. CDR3 residues: CRAAWDRGYGYTF. The CDR3 region has the DNA TGCAGAGCGGCCTGGGATCGGGGCTATGGCTACACCTTC.